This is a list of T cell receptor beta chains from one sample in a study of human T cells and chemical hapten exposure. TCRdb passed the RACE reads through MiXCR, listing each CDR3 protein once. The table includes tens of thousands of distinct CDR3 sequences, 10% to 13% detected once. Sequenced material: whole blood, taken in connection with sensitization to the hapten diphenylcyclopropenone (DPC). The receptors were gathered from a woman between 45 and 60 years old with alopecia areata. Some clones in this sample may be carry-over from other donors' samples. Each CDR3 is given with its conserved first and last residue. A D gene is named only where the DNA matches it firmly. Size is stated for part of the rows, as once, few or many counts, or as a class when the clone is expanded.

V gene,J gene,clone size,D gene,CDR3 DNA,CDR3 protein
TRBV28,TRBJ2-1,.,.,TGTGCCAGCAGAAACAATGAGCAGTTCTTC,CASRNNEQFF
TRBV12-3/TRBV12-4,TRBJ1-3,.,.,TGTGCCAGCAGTTTTTCTGGAAACACCATATATTTT,CASSFSGNTIYF
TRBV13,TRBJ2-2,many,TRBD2,TGTGCCAGCAGCCAAGCGGGACGTATCACCGGGGAGCTGTTTTTT,CASSQAGRITGELFF
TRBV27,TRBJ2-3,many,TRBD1,TGTGCCAGCAGTTTCGTAGTTGACAGGGGTCAGACCACAGATACGCAGTATTTT,CASSFVVDRGQTTDTQYF
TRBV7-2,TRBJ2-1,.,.,TGTGCCAGCAGCTTAGGGATTCATGAGCAGTTCTTC,CASSLGIHEQFF
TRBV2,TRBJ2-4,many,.,TGTGCCAGCAGTGAAGGGCGGCTAGCCAAAAACATTCAGTACTTC,CASSEGRLAKNIQYF
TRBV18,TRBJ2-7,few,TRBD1,TGTGCCAGCTCACGGAACACTGCGGGACAGGGGGCATGGGAGCAGTACTTC,CASSRNTAGQGAWEQYF
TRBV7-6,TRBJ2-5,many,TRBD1,TGTGCCAGCAGCTTTGGACAGGGGGTATTCGAGACCCAGTACTTC,CASSFGQGVFETQYF
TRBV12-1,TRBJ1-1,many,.,TGTGCCAGCAGTTCGGGACAGGCCTACGGGATGAACACTGAAGCTTTCTTT,CASSSGQAYGMNTEAFF
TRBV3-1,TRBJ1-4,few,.,TGTGCCAGCAGCCATCCGCAGGGTTTTCGAGAAAAACTGTTTTTT,CASSHPQGFREKLFF